The 9 T cell receptor beta chains in this list originate from one sample, sequenced in a study of graft-versus-host responses after intestinal transplantation. The assay was immunoSEQ multiplex PCR, and TCRdb's table has in-frame clones only and misses some. The sample records some 120,000 clones, just over 90% being singletons. Antigen specificity for these receptors is unknown. This specimen was unstimulated CD4+ T cells sorted from spleen or lymph node cells, taken before transplant. Receptors were obtained from a human donor who was the organ donor for an intestinal transplant.

This sequence joins TRBV19 and TRBJ1-5; possible D gene TRBD1, 5 bases. V gave up 1 base and J gave up 6 bases, with 13 bases separating them. The CDR3 loop spans 15 amino acids. Germline CDR1 LNHDA, CDR2 SQIVND (reference sequence). This CDR3 reads CASSIVEAGAQPQHF. CDR3 DNA sequence: TGTGCCAGTAGTATAGTTGAGGCTGGGGCTCAGCCCCAGCATTTT.

The chain is built from TRBV4-2 and TRBJ2-5; 9 bases are shared with TRBD2. Near its end, the DNA agrees better with TRBJ2-7, so the J call may be wrong. The CDR3 runs to 17 residues. CDR1 is LGHNA and CDR2 is YNFKEQ in the germline V gene. The CDR3 DNA reads as TGTGCCAGCAGCCAAGAAGTCTGGACTAGCGAATTTTACGAGCAGTACTTC. It codes for CASSQEVWTSEFYEQYF.

This clone was found once. The chain carries TRBV10-3 and TRBJ1-1, with D perhaps TRBD1 (5 bases). Germline loops: CDR1 ENHRY, CDR2 SYGVKD. The CDR3 spans 16 residues. Deletions cut 5 bases from V and 5 bases from J, with 21 bases between. CDR3 amino acids: CAISQHYGGLSTEAFF. CDR3 nucleotide sequence: TGTGCCATCAGTCAGCATTACGGGGGATTGAGTACTGAAGCTTTCTTT.

The J gene is TRBJ2-3, the V gene TRBV7-6; 15 bases are shared with TRBD2. The CDR3 loop spans 15 amino acids. Looked up from germline, CDR1 is SGHVS and CDR2 is FNYEAQ. Trimming at V came to 4 bases and at J to 6 bases, leaving 2 bases not matched to a gene. In nucleotides, the CDR3 is TGTGCCAGCAGCTACGGGACTAGCGGGAGGGATACGCAGTATTTT. This encodes CASSYGTSGRDTQYF.

The chain is built from TRBV19 and TRBJ2-7; 14 bases are a match to TRBD2. The CDR3 extends over 16 amino acids. Per the germline V gene, CDR1 is LNHDA and CDR2 is SQIVND (reference sequence). The V gene end was trimmed by 6 bases and the J gene end by 3 bases; junction bases not matched to a gene: 7. Here the CDR3 reads CASSPGGLAGDYEQYF. CDR3 coding DNA: TGTGCCAGTAGCCCCGGGGGACTAGCGGGAGACTACGAGCAGTACTTC.

The chain uses TRBV19 and TRBJ2-3; 9 bases line up with TRBD2. V was clipped by 7 bases and J by 2 bases; unmatched bases: 4. Germline lookup yields CDR1 LNHDA and CDR2 SQIVND (reference sequence). This CDR3 region has 14 residues. The CDR3 loop reads CASTIAGDTDTQYF. The CDR3 region has the DNA TGTGCCAGTACGATAGCGGGAGACACAGATACGCAGTATTTT.

This clone was seen just once. This sequence joins TRBV6-5 and TRBJ2-2; 8 nucleotides line up with TRBD1. The trim removed 2 bases at V and 3 bases at J, leaving 5 bases unmatched. CDR1 is MNHEY, CDR2 SVGAGI, per germline. The length of the CDR3 is 16 residues. The CDR3 is CASSYRPTGDTGELFF. For the CDR3, the DNA is TGTGCCAGCAGTTACCGACCGACAGGGGACACCGGGGAGCTGTTTTTT.

The chain recombines TRBV28 with TRBJ2-7; 12 bases fit TRBD1. This CDR3 comprises 16 residues. Unmatched junction bases numbered 8, after V lost 3 bases and J lost 5 bases. Germline V lookup: CDR1 MDHEN, CDR2 SYDVKM. The CDR3 sequence: CASSFVGTGGFHEQYF. Here the CDR3 DNA reads TGTGCCAGCAGTTTTGTCGGGACAGGGGGCTTCCACGAGCAGTACTTC.

The J gene is TRBJ1-1, the V gene TRBV18; D call uncertain. V shed 4 bases and J shed 1 base, with 10 bases lying between them. Germline CDR1 and CDR2: KGHSH and LQKENI. This CDR3 is built from 14 residues. The CDR3 reads CASSLGIQNTEAFF. The CDR3 region has the DNA TGTGCCAGCTCACTAGGAATTCAGAACACTGAAGCTTTCTTT. The full variable domain, in which reference TRBV18 and TRBJ1-1 provide the parts outside the CDR3, is NAGVMQNPRHLVRRRGQEARLRCSPMKGHSHVYWYRQLPEEGLKFMVYLQKENIIDESGMPKERFSAEFPKEGPSILRIQQVVRGDSAAYFCASSLGIQNTEAFFGQGTRLTVV.